The clone carrying this T cell receptor beta chain showed up just a few times. The record originates from a study of T cell repertoires in cytomegalovirus infection. TCRdb recomputed calls from the reads with MiXCR, one row per CDR3 protein. The profile shows about 260,000 distinct CDR3 sequences, roughly 9% of them singletons. The J segment lost 4 bases and the V segment lost 4 bases, leaving 10 bases of the junction unmatched. This CDR3 has 17 amino acids. Germline lookup yields CDR1 SGHRS and CDR2 YFSETQ. Sequencing was performed on PBMCs. This sequence joins TRBV5-1 and TRBJ2-3; 12 bases align to TRBD2. The sequence came from a human donor in good health (CMV status not recorded). Some clones in this sample may be carry-over from other donors' samples. This CDR3 reads CASSTRTSGTLPDTQYF. CDR3 DNA sequence: TGCGCCAGCAGCACCCGGACTAGCGGGACGTTACCAGATACGCAGTATTTT.